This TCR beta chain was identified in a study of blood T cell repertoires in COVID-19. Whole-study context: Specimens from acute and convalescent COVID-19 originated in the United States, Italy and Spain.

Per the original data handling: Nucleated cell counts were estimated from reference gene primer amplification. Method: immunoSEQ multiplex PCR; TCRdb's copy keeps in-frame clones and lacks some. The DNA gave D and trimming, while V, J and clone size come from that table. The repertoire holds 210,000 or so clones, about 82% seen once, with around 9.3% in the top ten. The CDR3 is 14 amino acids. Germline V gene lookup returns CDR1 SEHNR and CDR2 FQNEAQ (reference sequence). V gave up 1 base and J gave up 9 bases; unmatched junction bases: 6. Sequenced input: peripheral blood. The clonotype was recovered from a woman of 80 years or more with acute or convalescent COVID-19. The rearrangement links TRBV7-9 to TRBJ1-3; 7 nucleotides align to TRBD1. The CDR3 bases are TGTGCCAGCAGCTTAGGCGTCAGGGGGAGCACCATATATTTT. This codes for CASSLGVRGSTIYF.